This T cell receptor (beta chain) was sequenced during a study of T cells in Graves' hyperthyroidism and ophthalmopathy. This clonotype came up a few times. Its antigen remains unidentified. The study based diagnoses on clinical symptoms, serum thyroxine and TRAb, thyroid ultrasound and orbital computed tomography. RNA transcripts served as the template for amplifying TCR beta CDR3 regions. Primed by the HTBI set, a first-round RT-PCR was run on the TCR CDR3. In TCRdb, the multiplex PCR reads were re-called with MiXCR into one record per CDR3 protein. Here the sample spans about 720,000 distinct CDR3 sequences, 18% being singletons. Points from the study as a whole: Most thyroid-expanded clonotypes above 0.001 were also found in blood. A model of 13 V-J features distinguished ophthalmopathy from stable hyperthyroidism.

From germline, CDR1 is MNHNS and CDR2 SASEGT. The CDR3 runs to 15 residues. Trimming removed 3 bases from V and 1 base from J; junction bases left unmatched: 4. The clonotype comes from a woman aged 50 to 60 with Graves' hyperthyroidism that later progressed to Graves' ophthalmopathy. The sequenced sample consisted of blood. The chain employs TRBV6-1 and TRBJ2-7; 9 nucleotides line up with TRBD1. The DNA of the CDR3 is TGTGCCAGCAGTGAGACCGGGACAGGGTCCTACGAGCAGTACTTC. This encodes CASSETGTGSYEQYF.